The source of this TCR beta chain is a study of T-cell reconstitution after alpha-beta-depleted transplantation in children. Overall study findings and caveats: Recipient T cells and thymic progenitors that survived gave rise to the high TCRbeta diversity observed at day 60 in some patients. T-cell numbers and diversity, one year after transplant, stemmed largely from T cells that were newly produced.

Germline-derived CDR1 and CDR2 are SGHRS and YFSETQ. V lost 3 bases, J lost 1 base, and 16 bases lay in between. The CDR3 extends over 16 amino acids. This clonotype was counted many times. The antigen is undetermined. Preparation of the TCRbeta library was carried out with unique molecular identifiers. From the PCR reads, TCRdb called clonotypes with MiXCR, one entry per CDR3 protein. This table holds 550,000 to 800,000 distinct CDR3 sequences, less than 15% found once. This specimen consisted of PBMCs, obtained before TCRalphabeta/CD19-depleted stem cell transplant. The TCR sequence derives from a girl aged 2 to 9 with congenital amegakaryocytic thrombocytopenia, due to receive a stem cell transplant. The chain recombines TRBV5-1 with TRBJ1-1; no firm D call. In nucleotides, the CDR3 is TGCGCCAGCAGCTCCGTAGTCCTTTCCGCGAACACTGAAGCTTTCTTT. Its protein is CASSSVVLSANTEAFF.